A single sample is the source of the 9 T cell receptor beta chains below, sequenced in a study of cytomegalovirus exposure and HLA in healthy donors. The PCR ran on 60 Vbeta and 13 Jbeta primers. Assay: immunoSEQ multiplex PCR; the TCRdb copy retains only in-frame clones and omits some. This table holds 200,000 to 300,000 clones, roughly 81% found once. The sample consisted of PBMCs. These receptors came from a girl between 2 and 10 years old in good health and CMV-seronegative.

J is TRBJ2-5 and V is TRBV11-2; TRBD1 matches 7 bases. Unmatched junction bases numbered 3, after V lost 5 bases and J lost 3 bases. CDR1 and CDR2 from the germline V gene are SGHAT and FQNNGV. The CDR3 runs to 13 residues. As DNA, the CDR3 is TGTGCCAGCAGCCTCGGGACAGAAGAGACCCAGTACTTC. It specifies CASSLGTEETQYF.

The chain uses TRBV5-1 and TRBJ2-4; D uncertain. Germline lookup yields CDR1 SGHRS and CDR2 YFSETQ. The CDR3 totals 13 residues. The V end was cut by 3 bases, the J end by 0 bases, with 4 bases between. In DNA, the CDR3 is TGCGCCAGCAGCTCAGAAGCCAAAAACATTCAGTACTTC. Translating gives CASSSEAKNIQYF.

The chain's CDR3 is CASSHSGAEAFF. The CDR3 DNA follows: TGCGCCAGCAGCCATTCGGGGGCTGAAGCTTTCTTT. The chain links TRBV4-1 to TRBJ1-1, with D possibly matching TRBD1 (5 bases). Trimming took 3 bases from V and 6 from J, leaving 8 bases between them. This CDR3 has 12 residues. Looked up from germline, CDR1 is MGHRA and CDR2 is YSYEKL.

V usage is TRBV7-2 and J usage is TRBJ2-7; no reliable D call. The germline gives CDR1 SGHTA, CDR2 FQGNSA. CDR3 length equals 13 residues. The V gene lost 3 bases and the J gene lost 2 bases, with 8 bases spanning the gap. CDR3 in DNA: TGTGCCAGCAGCTTGCAGCGAACCTACGAGCAGTACTTC. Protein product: CASSLQRTYEQYF.

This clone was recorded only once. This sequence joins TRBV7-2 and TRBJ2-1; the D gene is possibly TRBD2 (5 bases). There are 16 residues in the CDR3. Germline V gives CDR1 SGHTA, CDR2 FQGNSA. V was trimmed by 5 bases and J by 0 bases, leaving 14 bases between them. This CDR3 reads CASSTTRLSSYNEQFF. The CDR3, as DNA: TGTGCCAGCAGCACCACTAGACTAAGCTCCTACAATGAGCAGTTCTTC. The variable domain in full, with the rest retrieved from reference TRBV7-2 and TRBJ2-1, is GAGVSQSPSNKVTEKGKDVELRCDPISGHTALYWYRQSLGQGLEFLIYFQGNSAPDKSGLPSDRFSAERTGGSVSTLTIQRTQQEDSAVYLCASSTTRLSSYNEQFFGPGTRLTVL.

CDR3 region: CASSLGGPLGEKLFF. As DNA, the CDR3 is TGTGCCAGCAGCTTAGGGGGCCCACTGGGAGAAAAACTGTTTTTT. This chain uses TRBV7-9 with TRBJ1-4, with a possible D match to TRBD1 (5 bases). This CDR3 comprises 15 residues. The V gene lost 1 base and the J gene lost 8 bases, with 14 bases spanning the gap. Germline CDR1 is SEHNR and CDR2 is FQNEAQ (reference sequence).

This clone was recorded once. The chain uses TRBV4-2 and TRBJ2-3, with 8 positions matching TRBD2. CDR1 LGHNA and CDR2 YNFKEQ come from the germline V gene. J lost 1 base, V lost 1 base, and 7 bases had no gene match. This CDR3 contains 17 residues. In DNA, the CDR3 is TGTGCCAGCAGCCAAGGTGTCACGCGGGGGGGCACAGATACGCAGTATTTT. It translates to CASSQGVTRGGTDTQYF.

For the CDR3, the DNA is TGCGCCAGCAGCCAAGACATCGGGAGGGCGGGGACCCAGTACTTC. It specifies CASSQDIGRAGTQYF. The V call is TRBV4-1, the J call TRBJ2-5, with 8 positions matching TRBD2. V lost 0 bases and J lost 7; bases outside the gene matches: 7. CDR3 size: 15 residues. Germline values: CDR1 MGHRA, CDR2 YSYEKL.

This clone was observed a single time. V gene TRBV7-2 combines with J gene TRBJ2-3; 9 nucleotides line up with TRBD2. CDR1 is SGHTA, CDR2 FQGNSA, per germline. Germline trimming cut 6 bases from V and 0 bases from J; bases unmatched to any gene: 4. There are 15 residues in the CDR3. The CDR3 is CASRPSGGSTDTQYF. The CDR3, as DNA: TGTGCCAGCAGACCCAGCGGGGGGAGCACAGATACGCAGTATTTT.